This entry concerns a single TCR beta chain. Its target is not known. The CDR3 contains 13 residues. Between the trimmed V and J ends, which lost 1 base and 5 bases, there was a span of 8 bases. Germline V gives CDR1 SGHTA, CDR2 FQGNSA. These data originate in a study of a mutant IDH1 vaccine in newly diagnosed glioma. Study as a whole: It was radiotherapy, temozolomide, or both that patients received previously, with most receiving both. Study-wide results and limits: Changes to the top peripheral T cell clonotypes appeared unrelated to pseudoprogression.

Time point defined: week 35, safety follow-up. Every vaccine dose comprised 300 ug of mutant IDH1 20-mer peptide plus topical imiquimod. Produced via immunoSEQ multiplex PCR; TCRdb's table is partial and in-frame only. The sample shows about 68,000 clones, around 82% of them seen only once. Here the sequenced sample was PBMCs, taken from a glioma patient whose treatment included an IDH1 peptide vaccine. The V gene is TRBV7-2, the J gene TRBJ1-2; D perhaps matches TRBD1 (5 bases). The TCR originated in a young man with glioma. CDR3 loop: CASSLEGRYGYTF. The CDR3 DNA reads as TGTGCCAGCAGCTTAGAGGGGCGATATGGCTACACCTTC.